This is a list of T cell receptor beta chains from one sample in a study of T-cell memory formation after mild COVID-19. In TCRdb, the 5' RACE reads were re-called with MiXCR into one record per CDR3 protein. The sample carries roughly 110,000 distinct CDR3 sequences, around 12% recorded once. The sequenced sample consisted of PBMCs or a T cell subset sorted from them (not recorded which). The receptors shown here come from an adult woman who had mild COVID-19 (a few samples of this study predate the infection). Cell type and time point are not known. CDR3s include the opening cysteine and the closing phenylalanine or tryptophan.

TRBJ2-7 | TRBV7-9 | CASSPGGGSSLYEQYF
TRBJ2-1 | TRBV4-3 | CASSQLVQGPHSYNEQFF
TRBJ2-1 | TRBV18 | CASSPPGGYNEQFF
TRBJ2-5 | TRBV29-1 | CSAGLTGARETQYF
TRBJ2-1 | TRBV29-1 | CSVVVLIASYNEQFF
TRBJ2-1 | TRBV12-3/TRBV12-4 | CASSLTPGYEQFF
TRBJ2-7 | TRBV11-3 | CASSSGTAPYEQYF
TRBJ1-1 | TRBV9 | CASSVGSGNTEAFF
TRBJ2-7 | TRBV27 | CASRTGMSYEQYF
TRBJ1-5 | TRBV7-9 | CASSLVQGSAQHF
TRBJ2-1 | TRBV5-6 | CASSLGQASTNEQFF
TRBJ2-3 | TRBV20-1 | CSARGYGGHTDTQYF
TRBJ1-2 | TRBV4-1 | CASSQDRMANYGYTF
TRBJ2-1 | TRBV4-3 | CASSQIAGSYNEQFF
TRBJ1-5 | TRBV4-1 | CASSHTGFNQPQHF
TRBJ2-7 | TRBV24-1 | CATKDRTSYEQYF
TRBJ2-3 | TRBV2 | CASSEGIAGGPDTQYF
TRBJ2-3 | TRBV4-2 | CASSQEVPLGYTDTQYF
TRBJ2-7 | TRBV15 | CATSRDPRQYEQYF
TRBJ1-2 | TRBV7-9 | CASSLSPGHGYTF
TRBJ1-2 | TRBV29-1 | CSVVTGESYGYTF
TRBJ1-5 | TRBV27 | CASSFLGYQPQHF
TRBJ2-2 | TRBV2 | CASSEALPPNTGELFF
TRBJ2-5 | TRBV29-1 | CSAADEGEPQYF
TRBJ2-5 | TRBV29-1 | CSGQTRDYQTQYF
TRBJ2-6 | TRBV15 | CATSREQGSGANVLTF
TRBJ1-1 | TRBV5-1 | CASSLTGATEAFF
TRBJ2-4 | TRBV4-2 | CASSPGGREGDIQYF
TRBJ2-7 | TRBV7-2 | CASSLGDYSYEQYF
TRBJ2-2 | TRBV5-1 | CASSLLTGHTGELFF
TRBJ2-2 | TRBV12-3/TRBV12-4 | CASTDPGGAPGELFF
TRBJ2-7 | TRBV4-2 | CASSQGGGLFSYEQYF
TRBJ2-6 | TRBV20-1 | CSARPTPGSPSGANVLTF
TRBJ1-1 | TRBV3-1 | CASSLSQTDLNTEAFF
TRBJ1-1 | TRBV6-1 | CASSEWGNTEAFF
TRBJ2-1 | TRBV2 | CASRDSRNPNEQFF
TRBJ2-7 | TRBV24-1 | CATSDGQAIQFYEQYF
TRBJ2-5 | TRBV4-2 | CASSQLLLEETQYF
TRBJ1-2 | TRBV20-1 | CSAPDSLSNYTF
TRBJ2-2 | TRBV19 | CASSISYESTGELFF
TRBJ2-1 | TRBV4-3 | CASSQGPRNDEQFF
TRBJ2-7 | TRBV12-3/TRBV12-4 | CASSPWDSVYEQYF